The 32 T cell receptor beta chains given below trace back to one sample, sequenced in a study of T cells expressing NK-cell markers. TCRdb processed the 5' RACE reads again and assigns one entry to each CDR3 protein, with no DNA. The sample's table shows hundreds of thousands of distinct CDR3 sequences. The specimen sequenced was blood T cells: a sorted CD56 or NKG2C T cell subset, CD4+ or CD8+ T cells, or bulk PBMC T cells (not recorded which). These receptors were collected from a man between 18 and 35 years old in good health.

The V call is TRBV5-1, the J call TRBJ1-3. This CDR3 comprises 15 residues. Germline CDR1 is SGHRS and CDR2 is YFSETQ. CDR3 in amino acids: CASSFRADSGNTIYF.

The chain carries TRBV6-1 and TRBJ2-3; TCRdb calls TRBD1, which cannot be checked without DNA. The CDR3 runs 15 residues. Germline V gene data show CDR1 as MNHNS and CDR2 as SASEGT. The CDR3 sequence: CASSAYRVLTDTQYF.

The chain is built from TRBV5-1 and TRBJ1-1; absent DNA, TCRdb's TRBD1 call cannot be checked. Germline V gives CDR1 SGHRS, CDR2 YFSETQ. CDR3 length: 16 amino acids. The CDR3 here is CASSLNPQGMATEAFF.

The J gene is TRBJ2-5, the V gene TRBV7-6; as DNA is missing, the TRBD1 call by TCRdb cannot be tested. This CDR3 region has 14 residues. The germline V gene has CDR1 SGHVS and CDR2 FNYEAQ. The CDR3 protein is CASSQGREQETQYF. Variable domain in full (rest from reference TRBV7-6 and TRBJ2-5): GAGVSQSPRYKVTKRGQDVALRCDPISGHVSLYWYRQALGQGPEFLTYFNYEAQQDKSGLPNDRFSAERPEGSISTLTIQRTEQRDSAMYRCASSQGREQETQYFGPGTRLLVL.

This chain uses TRBV6-5 with TRBJ1-6. The CDR3 has 15 residues. Germline assignment: CDR1 MNHEY and CDR2 SVGAGI. The CDR3 sequence: CASSYSLGGDSPLHF.

The chain is built from TRBV29-1 and TRBJ2-6; TCRdb reports TRBD1, a call that lacks DNA to check it against. CDR3 size: 14 residues. CDR1 is SQVTM and CDR2 is ANQGSEA in the germline V gene. CDR3 sequence reads: CSALDDSGANVLTF.

The chain recombines TRBV6-2 or TRBV6-3 with TRBJ2-7; TCRdb indicates TRBD2, and absent DNA this call remains unverified. Germline V gene data show CDR1 as MNHEY and CDR2 as SVGEGT. The CDR3 runs to 20 residues. This CDR3 is CASSYPGMPKGTSLNYEQYF.

V gene TRBV7-9 combines with J gene TRBJ2-7. Germline V CDR1 and CDR2: SEHNR, FQNEAQ (reference sequence). The CDR3 has 17 amino acids. This CDR3 is CASSLAANPKGTYEQYF. The whole variable domain, filled in from reference TRBV7-9 and TRBJ2-7, reads DTGVSQNPRHKITKRGQNVTFRCDPISEHNRLYWYRQTLGQGPEFLTYFQNEAQLEKSRLLSDRFSAERPKGSFSTLEIQRTEQGDSAMYLCASSLAANPKGTYEQYFGPGTRLTVT.

The chain recombines TRBV28 with TRBJ2-7; TCRdb names TRBD2, which stays unverified in the absence of DNA. Germline V lookup: CDR1 MDHEN, CDR2 SYDVKM. This CDR3 has 17 residues. The chain's CDR3 is CASSFVLTSGSSYEQYF.

The chain has TRBV2 and TRBJ2-1; the D gene TCRdb calls, TRBD1, cannot be checked with no DNA. The CDR3 has 17 residues. CDR1 SNHLY and CDR2 FYNNEI come from the germline V gene. The CDR3 is CASSVGGGGRGYNEQFF.

The chain couples TRBV29-1 to TRBJ1-2; TCRdb indicates TRBD1, and absent DNA this call remains unverified. Germline V gene data show CDR1 as SQVTM and CDR2 as ANQGSEA. CDR3 length equals 14 residues. CDR3 sequence reads: CSVDSLGQGHGYTF.

The rearrangement uses TRBV20-1 and TRBJ2-1; lacking DNA, the TRBD1 call made by TCRdb goes unchecked. Per the germline V gene, CDR1 is DFQATT and CDR2 is SNEGSKA (reference sequence). The CDR3 totals 15 residues. The CDR3 loop is CSAPPHGTGYNEQFF.

V usage is TRBV25-1 and J usage is TRBJ2-3; TCRdb proposes TRBD1, but this gene call is untestable without DNA. The CDR3 runs to 15 residues. The germline V gene encodes CDR1 MGHDK and CDR2 SYGVNS. CDR3 sequence: CASSPPLGVGDTQYF.

V usage is TRBV6-4 and J usage is TRBJ2-1; TCRdb names TRBD2, which stays unverified in the absence of DNA. Germline assignment: CDR1 MRHNA and CDR2 SNTAGT. This CDR3 has 17 amino acids. The CDR3 reads CASSHIGTSGRPHEQFF.

CDR3 loop: CASSQAGTGTNEQFF. The chain is built from TRBV6-1 and TRBJ2-1; TCRdb selects TRBD1, and the lack of DNA leaves this call unchecked. The CDR3 consists of 15 residues. Germline CDR1 is MNHNS and CDR2 is SASEGT.

The gene calls are TRBV11-1 and TRBJ2-4; the D call from TCRdb, TRBD1, cannot be confirmed without DNA. Germline V gene lookup returns CDR1 SGHAT and CDR2 FQDESV (reference sequence). The CDR3 totals 20 residues. The CDR3: CASSKLPGQVEGRAKNIQYF.

This rearrangement joins TRBV5-1 to TRBJ2-1; with no DNA, the TCRdb D assignment of TRBD2 cannot be verified. This CDR3 spans 16 amino acids. Germline V gives CDR1 SGHRS, CDR2 YFSETQ. CDR3: CASSLTPGLAIYEQFF.

The rearrangement links TRBV7-9 to TRBJ2-4; TCRdb gives TRBD1 as the D gene, but with no DNA this cannot be confirmed. The CDR3 spans 14 residues. CDR1 and CDR2 (germline): SEHNR, FQNEAQ (reference sequence). CDR3 residues: CASSLQGARDIQYF.

V gene TRBV3-1 combines with J gene TRBJ1-3. The CDR3 consists of 12 residues. CDR1 and CDR2 (germline): LGHDT, YNNKEL (reference sequence). The CDR3 reads CASSQIRYTIYF.

CDR3: CASSLQSNYGYTF. J is TRBJ1-2 and V is TRBV11-2. CDR3 length equals 13 residues. Germline values: CDR1 SGHAT, CDR2 FQNNGV.

The CDR3: CASSLWANQPQHF. The chain carries TRBV11-2 and TRBJ1-5; TCRdb proposes TRBD1, but this gene call is untestable without DNA. Germline V lookup: CDR1 SGHAT, CDR2 FQNNGV. The CDR3 has 13 residues.

The rearrangement links TRBV20-1 to TRBJ2-5; lacking DNA, the TRBD2 call made by TCRdb goes unchecked. The CDR3 length is 15 residues. Germline V gene sequence: CDR1 DFQATT, CDR2 SNEGSKA (reference sequence). CDR3 protein: CSAPPREGWWETQYF.

The CDR3 sequence is CASSPGGGVYGYTF. The chain recombines TRBV7-2 with TRBJ1-2. CDR3 length: 14 amino acids. Germline loops: CDR1 SGHTA, CDR2 FQGNSA. The full variable domain, in which reference TRBV7-2 and TRBJ1-2 provide the parts outside the CDR3, is GAGVSQSPSNKVTEKGKDVELRCDPISGHTALYWYRQSLGQGLEFLIYFQGNSAPDKSGLPSDRFSAERTGGSVSTLTIQRTQQEDSAVYLCASSPGGGVYGYTFGSGTRLTVV.

The CDR3 is CASSPGQGGIDTQYF. The rearrangement joins TRBV12-3 or TRBV12-4 to TRBJ2-3; with no DNA, the TCRdb D assignment of TRBD1 cannot be verified. This CDR3 spans 15 amino acids.

V and J are TRBV7-7 and TRBJ2-2; TCRdb returns TRBD1, unconfirmable since there is no DNA. The CDR3 sequence is 13 residues long. CDR1 is SSHAT and CDR2 is FNYEAQ in the germline V gene (reference sequence). This CDR3 is CASSSPGAGELFF.

The V gene is TRBV5-1, the J gene TRBJ2-1; TCRdb selects TRBD2, and the lack of DNA leaves this call unchecked. The CDR3 spans 16 residues. Germline V gene data show CDR1 as SGHRS and CDR2 as YFSETQ. This CDR3 reads CASSSGTPPPNNEQFF.

The chain recombines TRBV10-3 with TRBJ2-2; the D call of TRBD2 rests on TCRdb alone, since no DNA is present to check it. This CDR3 comprises 16 residues. Germline V gene sequence: CDR1 ENHRY, CDR2 SYGVKD. This CDR3 reads CAISLRLAGVTGELFF.

The chain's CDR3 is CASSLALAGGNLGYEQYF. The V and J genes are TRBV28 and TRBJ2-7; absent DNA, TCRdb's TRBD2 call cannot be checked. Germline CDR1 is MDHEN and CDR2 is SYDVKM. CDR3 size: 18 residues.

J is TRBJ2-4 and V is TRBV20-1; the D gene TCRdb calls, TRBD2, cannot be checked with no DNA. The CDR3 runs 14 residues. CDR1 is DFQATT and CDR2 is SNEGSKA in the germline V gene (reference sequence). CDR3 in amino acids: CSASRGGTKNIQYF.

The chain carries TRBV11-2 and TRBJ2-2; lacking DNA, the TRBD1 call made by TCRdb goes unchecked. CDR3 length: 15 residues. Germline assignment: CDR1 SGHAT and CDR2 FQNNGV. CDR3: CASSLAGQSTGELFF. Drawing the rest from reference TRBV11-2 and TRBJ2-2, the complete variable domain is EAGVAQSPRYKIIEKRQSVAFWCNPISGHATLYWYQQILGQGPKLLIQFQNNGVVDDSQLPKDRFSAERLKGVDSTLKIQPAKLEDSAVYLCASSLAGQSTGELFFGEGSRLTVL.

J is TRBJ2-1 and V is TRBV6-1; the D call of TRBD2 rests on TCRdb alone, since no DNA is present to check it. The CDR3 spans 14 residues. Germline CDR1 is MNHNS and CDR2 is SASEGT. CDR3 region: CASRDVAGVGEQFF.

The V gene is TRBV14, the J gene TRBJ2-2. This CDR3 region has 15 residues. Germline CDR1 is SGHDN and CDR2 is FVKESK. The CDR3 sequence: CASSQEILNTGELFF.